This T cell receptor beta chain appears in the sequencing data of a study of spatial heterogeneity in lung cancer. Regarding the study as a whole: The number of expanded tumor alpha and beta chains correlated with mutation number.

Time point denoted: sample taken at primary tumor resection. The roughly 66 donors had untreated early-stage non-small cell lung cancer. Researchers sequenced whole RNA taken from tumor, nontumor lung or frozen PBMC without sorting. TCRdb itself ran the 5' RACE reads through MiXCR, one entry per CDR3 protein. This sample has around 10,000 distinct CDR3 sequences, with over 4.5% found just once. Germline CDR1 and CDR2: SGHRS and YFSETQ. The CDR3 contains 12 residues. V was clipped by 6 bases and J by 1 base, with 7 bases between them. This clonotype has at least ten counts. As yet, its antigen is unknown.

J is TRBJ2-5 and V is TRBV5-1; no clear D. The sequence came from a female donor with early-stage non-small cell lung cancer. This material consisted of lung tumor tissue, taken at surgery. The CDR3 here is CASKGVQETQYF. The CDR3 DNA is TGCGCCAGCAAGGGCGTCCAAGAGACCCAGTACTTC.